This TCR beta chain is drawn from a study of blood T cell repertoires in COVID-19. In germline, CDR1 is SGHRS, CDR2 YFSETQ. The CDR3 consists of 15 residues. J gave up 6 bases and V 4 bases, and 8 bases lay outside the gene matches. Some clones are missing from TCRdb's copy, which holds only in-frame ones; the method was immunoSEQ multiplex PCR. The repertoire includes 200,000 to 300,000 clones, 85% to 90% of them detected once, and roughly 4% sits in the top ten. The V call is TRBV5-1, the J call TRBJ1-5, with 9 bases identical to TRBD1. Source material: PBMCs or T cells enriched from blood (not recorded which). The sequence derives from a woman younger than 45 with acute COVID-19. Here the CDR3 DNA reads TGCGCCAGCAGCGAAACAGGGGGCGCCAGTCAGCCCCAGCATTTT. This sequence encodes CASSETGGASQPQHF.